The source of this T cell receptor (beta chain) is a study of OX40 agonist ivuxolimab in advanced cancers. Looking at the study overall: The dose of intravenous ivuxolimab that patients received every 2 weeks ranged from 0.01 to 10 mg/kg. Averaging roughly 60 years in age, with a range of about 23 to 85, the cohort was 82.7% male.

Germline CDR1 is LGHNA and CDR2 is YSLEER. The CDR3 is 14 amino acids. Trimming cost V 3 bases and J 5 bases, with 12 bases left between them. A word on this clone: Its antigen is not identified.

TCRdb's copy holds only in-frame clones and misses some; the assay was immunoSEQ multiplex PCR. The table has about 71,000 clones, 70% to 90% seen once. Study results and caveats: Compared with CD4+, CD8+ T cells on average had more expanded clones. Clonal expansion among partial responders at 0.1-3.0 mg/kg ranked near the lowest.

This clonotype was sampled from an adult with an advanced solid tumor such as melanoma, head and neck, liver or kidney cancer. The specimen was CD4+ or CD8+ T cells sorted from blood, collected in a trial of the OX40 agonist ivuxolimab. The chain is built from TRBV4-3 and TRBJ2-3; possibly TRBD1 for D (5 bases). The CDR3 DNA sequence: TGCGCCAGCAGCCATCTCCAGGGTCGAGATACGCAGTATTTT. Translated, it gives CASSHLQGRDTQYF.